Below are 9 T cell receptor beta chains sequenced from a single sample in a study of blood T cells in healthy people across ages. Alongside a J-beta primer mix, a sample-barcoded 5' primer served in a second PCR lasting roughly 7 to 11 cycles. TCRdb itself ran the 5' RACE reads through MiXCR, one entry per CDR3 protein. The data hold roughly 560,000 distinct CDR3 sequences, with around 24% observed a single time. The same sample was also studied in work on T cells of mothers and their children.

The material sequenced was blood. The source is a boy aged 10-17 years in good health.

V is TRBV5-5 and J is TRBJ2-1, with 7 bases fitting TRBD2. This CDR3 contains 16 residues. Unmatched junction bases numbered 4, after V lost 0 bases and J lost 1 base. Germline V gene lookup returns CDR1 SGHKS and CDR2 YYEKEE (reference sequence). CDR3 sequence (DNA): TGTGCCAGCAGCTTGGGTTCGGGGGGTTCCTACAATGAGCAGTTCTTC. It yields the protein CASSLGSGGSYNEQFF.

The chain couples TRBV27 to TRBJ2-2, with D possibly TRBD1 on 5 matching bases. With 7 bases removed from V and 0 bases from J, the gap between germline ends came to 9 bases. This CDR3 region has 14 residues. CDR1 and CDR2 from the germline V gene are MNHEY and SMNVEV (reference sequence). The CDR3 sequence: CASMDTANTGELFF. CDR3 bases: TGTGCCAGCATGGACACCGCGAACACCGGGGAGCTGTTTTTT.

The V call is TRBV28, the J call TRBJ2-7; D is undetermined. Per the germline V gene, CDR1 is MDHEN and CDR2 is SYDVKM. V gave up 2 bases and J gave up 0 bases, with 14 bases separating them. There are 16 residues in the CDR3. The CDR3: CASSLPLDKLSYEQYF. CDR3 sequence (DNA): TGTGCCAGCAGTTTACCCCTTGATAAACTCTCCTACGAGCAGTACTTC.

The chain recombines TRBV27 with TRBJ2-4, with 9 bases identical to TRBD2. The CDR3 covers 16 residues. Germline loops: CDR1 MNHEY, CDR2 SMNVEV (reference sequence). Trimming removed 5 bases from V and 3 bases from J; junction bases left unmatched: 8. As DNA, the CDR3 is TGTGCCAGCAGTACCCGACTAGCGGAGTTCAAAAACATTCAGTACTTC. Translated: CASSTRLAEFKNIQYF.

The chain joins TRBV6-4 to TRBJ1-1; perhaps TRBD1 as D (5 bases). The CDR3 is 14 amino acids. The germline CDR1 and CDR2 sequences are MRHNA and SNTAGT. The V gene lost 5 bases and the J gene lost 2 bases, with 12 bases spanning the gap. CDR3 sequence: CASSRGETNTEAFF. DNA for the CDR3: TGTGCCAGCAGTAGAGGGGAGACAAACACTGAAGCTTTCTTT.

This clonotype was detected ten times or more. The rearrangement links TRBV12-3 or TRBV12-4 to TRBJ1-5; TRBD1 agrees at 9 bases. Trimming removed 5 bases from V and 2 bases from J; junction bases left unmatched: 4. The CDR3 contains 15 residues. The CDR3 loop reads CASSPRDRGNQPQHF. CDR3 bases: TGTGCCAGCAGTCCGAGGGACAGGGGCAATCAGCCCCAGCATTTT.

V usage is TRBV5-1 and J usage is TRBJ2-5, with 10 nucleotides matching TRBD1. TRBJ2-7 explains the end of the DNA better; the J call may be wrong. The CDR3 loop spans 15 amino acids. Germline CDR1 is SGHRS and CDR2 is YFSETQ. This chain's CDR3 is CASSLAGQGNYEQYF. CDR3 bases: TGCGCCAGCAGCTTGGCGGGACAGGGGAACTACGAGCAGTACTTC.

The chain combines TRBV20-1 with TRBJ2-5, with TRBD2 matching 13 bases. Germline-derived CDR1 and CDR2 are DFQATT and SNEGSKA (reference sequence). The CDR3 has 16 residues. Unmatched junction bases numbered 8, after V lost 5 bases and J lost 2 bases. This CDR3 reads CSARGTSGVTQETQYF. CDR3 DNA sequence: TGCAGTGCTCGAGGGACTAGCGGGGTCACACAAGAGACCCAGTACTTC.

This clonotype turned up a few times. This sequence joins TRBV20-1 and TRBJ1-6; weak D call: TRBD1 (6 bases). With 1 base removed from V and 5 bases from J, the gap between germline ends came to 12 bases. Germline V gene data show CDR1 as DFQATT and CDR2 as SNEGSKA (reference sequence). CDR3 length: 15 amino acids. The CDR3 DNA follows: TGCAGTGCTAGAGCGGGGGGCCGGAATAATTCACCCCTCCACTTT. Translation gives CSARAGGRNNSPLHF.